Each of the 10 T cell receptor beta chains below was sequenced from the same sample in a study of CXCR3-negative and CXCR3-positive naive CD8 T cells. Study-wide points: Greater hydrophobicity was found in TRB CDR3s of CXCR3-positive naive cells than of CXCR3-negative naive cells.

The antigens of these receptors remain unknown. The method, 5' RACE with UMI labels, was used to prepare the TRB cDNA libraries. TCRdb reprocessed the 5' RACE reads; each CDR3 protein has one entry and no DNA is given. The sample has approximately 88,000 distinct CDR3 sequences, and its top ten clones hold 0.5% to 0.55%. Sample: naive CXCR3+ CD8+ T cells from blood. Documented subset: CD45RO-CCR7+CD27+CD95- naive CD8+ T cells expressing CXCR3 (TNR3+). The source of these receptors is a human donor in good health. Some clones in this sample may be carry-over from other donors' samples.

The chain uses TRBV4-3 and TRBJ2-1; TCRdb lists TRBD2, though no DNA is available to test this call. Germline lookup yields CDR1 LGHNA and CDR2 YSLEER. CDR3 length: 16 amino acids. The CDR3 reads CASSQDISGGYNEQFF.

This chain joins TRBV7-8 and TRBJ2-7. The V gene's germline CDR1 is SGHVS and CDR2 FQNEAQ. This CDR3 spans 14 amino acids. CDR3 sequence: CASNERTEYYEQYF.

The chain couples TRBV7-3 to TRBJ2-1. Per the germline V gene, CDR1 is SGHTA and CDR2 is FQGTGA. CDR3 length: 13 amino acids. This CDR3 reads CASSLGLEYEQFF.

This rearrangement joins TRBV28 to TRBJ2-7; TCRdb lists TRBD2, though no DNA is available to test this call. The CDR3 sequence is 14 residues long. From germline, CDR1 is MDHEN and CDR2 SYDVKM. CDR3 residues: CASSLRSGSDEQYF.

The chain uses TRBV20-1 and TRBJ2-1; TCRdb gives TRBD2 as the D gene, but with no DNA this cannot be confirmed. This CDR3 spans 16 amino acids. Germline lookup yields CDR1 DFQATT and CDR2 SNEGSKA (reference sequence). The chain's CDR3 is CSANLWTSGRANEQFF.

The chain has TRBV28 and TRBJ1-5; TCRdb lists TRBD1, though no DNA is available to test this call. CDR3 size: 14 residues. The germline CDR1 and CDR2 sequences are MDHEN and SYDVKM. The CDR3 loop reads CASSNDRANQPQHF. Full variable domain (remainder filled in from reference TRBV28 and TRBJ1-5): DVKVTQSSRYLVKRTGEKVFLECVQDMDHENMFWYRQDPGLGLRLIYFSYDVKMKEKGDIPEGYSVSREKKERFSLILESASTNQTSMYLCASSNDRANQPQHFGDGTRLSIL.

This rearrangement joins TRBV9 to TRBJ1-1; lacking DNA, the TRBD1 call made by TCRdb goes unchecked. Per the germline V gene, CDR1 is SGDLS and CDR2 is YYNGEE. There are 15 residues in the CDR3. The chain's CDR3 is CASSEGEDMNTEAFF.

The rearrangement uses TRBV12-3 or TRBV12-4 and TRBJ2-5. CDR3 length: 14 amino acids. CDR3: CASRPDDLQETQYF.

The CDR3 here is CASSPRGPPGPGANVLTF. The chain recombines TRBV7-9 with TRBJ2-6. This CDR3 region has 18 residues. Germline loops: CDR1 SEHNR, CDR2 FQNEAQ (reference sequence).

The chain joins TRBV6-2 or TRBV6-3 to TRBJ2-1; there is no DNA to check the TCRdb D call of TRBD2. Germline CDR1 and CDR2: MNHEY and SVGEGT. The CDR3 is made up of 15 amino acids. CDR3 loop: CASSPPSGGYNEQFF.